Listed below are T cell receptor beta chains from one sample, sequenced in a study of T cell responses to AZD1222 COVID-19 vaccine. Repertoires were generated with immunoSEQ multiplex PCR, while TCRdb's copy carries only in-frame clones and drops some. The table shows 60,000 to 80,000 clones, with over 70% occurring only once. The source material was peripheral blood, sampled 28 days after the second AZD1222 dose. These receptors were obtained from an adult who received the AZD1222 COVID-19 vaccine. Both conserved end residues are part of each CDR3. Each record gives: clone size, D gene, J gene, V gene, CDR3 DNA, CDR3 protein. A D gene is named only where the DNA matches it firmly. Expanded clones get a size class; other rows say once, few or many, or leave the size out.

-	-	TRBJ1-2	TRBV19	TGTGCCAGTAGTATGGGGGGAAGGACGCAGCACACCTTC	CASSMGGRTQHTF
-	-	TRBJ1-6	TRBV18	TGTGCCAGCTCAACGACAGGTTCACCCCTCCACTTT	CASSTTGSPLHF
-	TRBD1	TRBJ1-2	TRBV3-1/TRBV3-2	TGTGCCAGCAGCCACCTTTCCGGGACAGCCTATGGCTACACCTTC	CASSHLSGTAYGYTF
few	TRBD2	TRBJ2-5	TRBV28	TGTGCCAGCAGTGTAACTAGCGCCGGGGAGACCCAGTACTTC	CASSVTSAGETQYF
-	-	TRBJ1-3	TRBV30	TGTGCCTGGAACGAGATGAGCTCTGGAAACACCATATATTTT	CAWNEMSSGNTIYF
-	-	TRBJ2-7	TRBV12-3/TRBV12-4	TGTGCCAGCAGTCCCAGGGCCTCGGGGGAGCAGTACTTC	CASSPRASGEQYF
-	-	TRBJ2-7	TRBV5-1	TGCGCCAGCAGCGCCTCCGGGACCCCCTACGAGCAGTACTTC	CASSASGTPYEQYF
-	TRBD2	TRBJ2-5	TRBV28	TGTGCCAGCAGTTCCGAGACTAGCGAAGTGTGGGAGACCCAGTACTTC	CASSSETSEVWETQYF
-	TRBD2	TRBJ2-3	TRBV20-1	TGCAGTGCTAGTTCGACTAGCGGAGACACAGATACGCAGTATTTT	CSASSTSGDTDTQYF
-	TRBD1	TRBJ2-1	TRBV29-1	TGCAGCGCTAGGACAGGGATCATATCCTACAATGAGCAGTTCTTC	CSARTGIISYNEQFF
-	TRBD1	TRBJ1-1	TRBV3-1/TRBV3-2	TGTGCCAGCAGCCTTCCGGGACAGGGGGACCCTGAAGCTTTCTTT	CASSLPGQGDPEAFF
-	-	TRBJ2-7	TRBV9	TGTGCCAGCAGCGTAGATCCAGGGTGGTCCTACGAGCAGTACTTC	CASSVDPGWSYEQYF
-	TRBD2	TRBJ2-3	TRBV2	TGTGCCCCGTGGGGACAAAAGGACGGCGGGAGGGTGTCAGATACGCAGTATTTT	CAPWGQKDGGRVSDTQYF
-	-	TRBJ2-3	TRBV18	TGTGCCAGCTCTCGCCCTAGCGTGTACACAGATACGCAGTATTTT	CASSRPSVYTDTQYF
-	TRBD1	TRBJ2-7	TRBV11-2	TGTGCCAGCAGCTTAGTGTTAAGACAGGGGGCGTCTGAGCAGTACTTC	CASSLVLRQGASEQYF
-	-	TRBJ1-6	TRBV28	TGTGCCAGCAGTTTAGAGGAGACCAATTCACCCCTCCACTTT	CASSLEETNSPLHF
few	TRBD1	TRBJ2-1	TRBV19	TGTGCCAGTACCCCGACAGGGGTGGACAATGAGCAGTTCTTC	CASTPTGVDNEQFF
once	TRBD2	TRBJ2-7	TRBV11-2	TGTGCCAGCAGCCCCCTCCGGACTAGTTCCTACGAGCAGTACTTC	CASSPLRTSSYEQYF
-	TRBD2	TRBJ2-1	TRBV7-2	TGTGCCAGCGGTCCTCGGGAGGAGAGTGAGCAGTTCTTC	CASGPREESEQFF
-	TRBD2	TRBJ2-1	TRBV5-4	TGTGCCAGCAGCTTCTCTAGCGGGGGGGATGAGCAGTTCTTC	CASSFSSGGDEQFF
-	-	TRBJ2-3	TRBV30	TGTGCCTGGAGTGTACTCTTGGGAGATACGCAGTATTTT	CAWSVLLGDTQYF
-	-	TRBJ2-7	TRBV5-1	TGCGCCAGCAGCTCGACACAGGGTCCTTCCTACGAGCAGTACTTC	CASSSTQGPSYEQYF
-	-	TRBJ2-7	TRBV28	TGTGCCACCCGGCGGGGATTAAGCTACGAGCAGTACTTC	CATRRGLSYEQYF
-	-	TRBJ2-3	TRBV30	TGTGCCTGGGTCCCCTTTCAGGATACGCAGTATTTT	CAWVPFQDTQYF
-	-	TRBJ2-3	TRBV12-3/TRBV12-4	TGTGCCAGCAGACGGACACTCACAGATACGCAGTATTTT	CASRRTLTDTQYF
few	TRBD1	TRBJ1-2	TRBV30	TGTGCCTGGGGACCCGCGCCGGGACAGGGGGCGCTCGGCTATGGCTACACCTTC	CAWGPAPGQGALGYGYTF
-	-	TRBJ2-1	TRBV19	TGTGCCAGTAGTATAGGGGGGGGACAGAGTGAGCAGTTCTTC	CASSIGGGQSEQFF
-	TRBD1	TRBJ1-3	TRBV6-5	TGTGCCAGCAGTTACTCGAGGGGACAGGGAAACACCATATATTTT	CASSYSRGQGNTIYF
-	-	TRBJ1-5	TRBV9	TGTGCCAGCAGCGTAACGGGGGAACAGCCCCAGCATTTT	CASSVTGEQPQHF
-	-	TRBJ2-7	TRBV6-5	TGTGCCAGCAGCCAACGGGGAGACTACGAGCAGTACTTC	CASSQRGDYEQYF
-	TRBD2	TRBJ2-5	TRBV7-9	TGTGCCAGCAGCCTCAACCCTAGCGGGGGGGCTTGGGAGACCCAGTACTTC	CASSLNPSGGAWETQYF
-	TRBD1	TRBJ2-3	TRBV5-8	TGTGCCAGCAGCGCCGGGACAGGGTCAAAATGGGCAGATACGCAGTATTTT	CASSAGTGSKWADTQYF
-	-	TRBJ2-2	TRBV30	TGTGCCTGGGAGGCCGATCTCAGGGGGGGGAACACCGGGGAGCTGTTTTTT	CAWEADLRGGNTGELFF
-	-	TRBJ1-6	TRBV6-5	TGTGCCAGCAGTTACGTGTTAAATTCACCCCTCCACTTT	CASSYVLNSPLHF
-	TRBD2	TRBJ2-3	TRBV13	TGTGCCAGCAGCCCCGGGACTAGCGGGCTTGATACGCAGTATTTT	CASSPGTSGLDTQYF
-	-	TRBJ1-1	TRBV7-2	TGTGCCAGCAGTAGACCGGGGTTATGGAACACTGAAGCTTTCTTT	CASSRPGLWNTEAFF
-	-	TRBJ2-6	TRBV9	TGTGCCAGCAGCGAGGGGCCCGGGGCCAACGTCCTGACTTTC	CASSEGPGANVLTF
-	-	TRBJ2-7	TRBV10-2	TGCGCCAGCCAAGGGTTTGGGGGGAACGAGCAGTACTTC	CASQGFGGNEQYF
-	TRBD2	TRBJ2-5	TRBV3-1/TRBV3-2	TGTGCCAGCAGCCAGAATAGCGGGGGGGCGGAGACCCAGTACTTC	CASSQNSGGAETQYF
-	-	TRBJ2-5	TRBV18	TGTGCCAGCTCACCAGAGCGGATCCAAGAGACCCAGTACTTC	CASSPERIQETQYF
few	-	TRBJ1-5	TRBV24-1	TGTGCCACCAGTGACAACAGGGTGGTTAGCAATCAGCCCCAGCATTTT	CATSDNRVVSNQPQHF
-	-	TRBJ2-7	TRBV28	TGTGCCAGCAGCCGATACGAGCAGTACTTC	CASSRYEQYF
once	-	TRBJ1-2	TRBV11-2	TGTGCCAGCAGCAAGACAGGAGATAACTATGCCGGCTACACCTTC	CASSKTGDNYAGYTF
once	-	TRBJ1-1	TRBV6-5	TGTGCCAGCATTCCGGGACTCAACATGAACACTGAAGCTTTCTTT	CASIPGLNMNTEAFF
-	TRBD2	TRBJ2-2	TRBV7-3	TGTGCCAGCAGCTTAACGCTGGCTAGCGGGGCCACCGGGGAGCTGTTTTTT	CASSLTLASGATGELFF
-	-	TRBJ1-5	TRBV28	TGTGCCAGCACCTCGGCCACGAGCGGTAATCAGCCCCAGCATTTT	CASTSATSGNQPQHF
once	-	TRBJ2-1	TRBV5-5	TGTGCCAGCAGCTTGGCCCTCAGCTCCTACAATGAGCAGTTCTTC	CASSLALSSYNEQFF
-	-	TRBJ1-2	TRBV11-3	TGTGCCAGCAGCTTTCCCGCGCCCACTTTTTACTATGGCTACACCTTC	CASSFPAPTFYYGYTF
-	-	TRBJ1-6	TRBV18	TGTGCCAGCTCACCAGGGGAACGGGGGAGCTCCTATAATTCACCCCTCCACTTT	CASSPGERGSSYNSPLHF
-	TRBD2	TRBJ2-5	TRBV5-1	TGCGCCAGCAGCGTGGGACTAGCGGGACAAGAGACCCAGTACTTC	CASSVGLAGQETQYF
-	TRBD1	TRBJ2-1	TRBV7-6	TGTGCCAGCAGCGTGGGACAGAGCTCCTACAATGAGCAGTTCTTC	CASSVGQSSYNEQFF
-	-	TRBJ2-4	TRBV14	TGTGCCAGCAGCCAAGATTCGCCGGCTGGTACCAAAAACATTCAGTACTTC	CASSQDSPAGTKNIQYF
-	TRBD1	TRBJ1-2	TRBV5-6	TGTGCCAGCAGCCCGGATGTGACAGGGTATGGCTACACCTTC	CASSPDVTGYGYTF
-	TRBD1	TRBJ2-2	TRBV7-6	TGTGCCAGCAGCCGAGGGACAGATACCGGGGAGCTGTTTTTT	CASSRGTDTGELFF
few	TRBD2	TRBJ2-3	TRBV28	TGTGCCAGCAGTTCAAGTCCGCCTTTAGCGGGGGGGCCCACAGATACGCAGTATTTT	CASSSSPPLAGGPTDTQYF
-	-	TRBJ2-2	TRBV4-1	TGCGCCAGCAGCCCCTCGGACATGGGGATCACCGGGGAGCTGTTTTTT	CASSPSDMGITGELFF